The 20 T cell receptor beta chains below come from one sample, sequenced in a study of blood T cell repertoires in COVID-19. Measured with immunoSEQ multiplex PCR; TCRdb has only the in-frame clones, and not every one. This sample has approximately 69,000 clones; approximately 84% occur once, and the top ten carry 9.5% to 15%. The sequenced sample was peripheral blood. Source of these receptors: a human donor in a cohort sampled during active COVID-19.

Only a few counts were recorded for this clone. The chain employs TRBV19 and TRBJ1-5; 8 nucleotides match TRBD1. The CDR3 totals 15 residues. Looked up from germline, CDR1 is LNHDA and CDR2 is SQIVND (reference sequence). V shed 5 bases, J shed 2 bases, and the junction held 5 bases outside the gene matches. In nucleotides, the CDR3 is TGTGCCAGTAGTGGGGGACAGGTCCGCAATCAGCCCCAGCATTTT. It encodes CASSGGQVRNQPQHF.

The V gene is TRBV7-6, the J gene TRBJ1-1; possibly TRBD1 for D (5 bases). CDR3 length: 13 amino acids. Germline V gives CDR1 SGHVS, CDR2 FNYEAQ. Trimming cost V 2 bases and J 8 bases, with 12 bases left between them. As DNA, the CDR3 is TGTGCCAGCAGCTTACGCGGTGGGGGGGAAGCTTTCTTT. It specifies CASSLRGGGEAFF.

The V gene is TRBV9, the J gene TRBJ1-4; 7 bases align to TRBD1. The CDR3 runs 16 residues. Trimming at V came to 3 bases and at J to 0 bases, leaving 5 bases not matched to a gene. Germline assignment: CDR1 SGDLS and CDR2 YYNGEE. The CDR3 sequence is CASSGGQVATNEKLFF. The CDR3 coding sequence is TGTGCCAGCAGCGGAGGACAGGTTGCAACTAATGAAAAACTGTTTTTT.

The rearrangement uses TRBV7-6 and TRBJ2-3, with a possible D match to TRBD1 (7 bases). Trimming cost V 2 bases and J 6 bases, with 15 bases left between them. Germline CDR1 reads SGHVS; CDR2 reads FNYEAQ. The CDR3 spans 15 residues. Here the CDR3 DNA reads TGTGCCAGCAGCTTAAAGTCAGGGGGGTGGGATACGCAGTATTTT. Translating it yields CASSLKSGGWDTQYF.

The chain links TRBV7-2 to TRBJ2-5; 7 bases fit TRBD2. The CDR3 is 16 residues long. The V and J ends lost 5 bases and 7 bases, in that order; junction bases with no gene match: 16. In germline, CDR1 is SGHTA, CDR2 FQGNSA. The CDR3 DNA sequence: TGTGCCAGCAGCCCCCTTTCAGGGCAGGGCGGGGGGACCCAGTACTTC. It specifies CASSPLSGQGGGTQYF.

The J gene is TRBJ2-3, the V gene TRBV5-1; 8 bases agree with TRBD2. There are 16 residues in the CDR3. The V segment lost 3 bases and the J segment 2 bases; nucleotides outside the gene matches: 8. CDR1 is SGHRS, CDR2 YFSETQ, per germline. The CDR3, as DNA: TGCGCCAGCAGCTCAGAGCGGGGGAGCTACACAGATACGCAGTATTTT. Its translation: CASSSERGSYTDTQYF.

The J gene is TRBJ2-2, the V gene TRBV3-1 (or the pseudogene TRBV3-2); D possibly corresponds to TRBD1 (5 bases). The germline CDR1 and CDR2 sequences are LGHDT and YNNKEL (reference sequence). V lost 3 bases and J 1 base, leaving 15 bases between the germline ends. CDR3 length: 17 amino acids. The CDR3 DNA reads TGTGCCAGCAGCCATCTTAGAGGACATTTGAACACCGGGGAGCTGTTTTTT. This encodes CASSHLRGHLNTGELFF.

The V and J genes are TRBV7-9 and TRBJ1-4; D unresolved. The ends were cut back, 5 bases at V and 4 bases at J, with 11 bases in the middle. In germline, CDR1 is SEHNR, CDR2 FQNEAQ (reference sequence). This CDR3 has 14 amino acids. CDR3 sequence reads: CASSPRVNNEKLFF. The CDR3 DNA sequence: TGTGCCAGCAGCCCGAGGGTAAATAATGAAAAACTGTTTTTT.

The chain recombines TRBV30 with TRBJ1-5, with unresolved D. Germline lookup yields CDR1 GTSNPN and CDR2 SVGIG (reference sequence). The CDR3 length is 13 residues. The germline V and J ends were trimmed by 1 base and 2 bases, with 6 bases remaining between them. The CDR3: CAWSGGGNQPQHF. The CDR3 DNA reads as TGTGCCTGGAGTGGGGGAGGCAATCAGCCCCAGCATTTT.

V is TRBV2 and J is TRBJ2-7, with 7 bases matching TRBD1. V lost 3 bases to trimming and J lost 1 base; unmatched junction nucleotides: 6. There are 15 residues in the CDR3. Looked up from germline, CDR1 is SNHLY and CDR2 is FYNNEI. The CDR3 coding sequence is TGTGCCAGCAGTGATATGGGACAGAGTTCCTACGAGCAGTACTTC. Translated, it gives CASSDMGQSSYEQYF.

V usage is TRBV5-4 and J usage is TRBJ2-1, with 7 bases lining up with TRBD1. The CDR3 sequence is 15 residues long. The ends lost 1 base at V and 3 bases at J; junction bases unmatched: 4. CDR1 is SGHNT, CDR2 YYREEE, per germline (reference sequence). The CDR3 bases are TGTGCCAGCAGCTTGTATCAGGGGGACTACAATGAGCAGTTCTTC. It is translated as CASSLYQGDYNEQFF.

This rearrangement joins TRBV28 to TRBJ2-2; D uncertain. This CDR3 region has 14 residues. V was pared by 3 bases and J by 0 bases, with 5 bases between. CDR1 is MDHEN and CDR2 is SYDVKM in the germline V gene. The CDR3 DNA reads TGTGCCAGCAGTTTTCGGTCGAACACCGGGGAGCTGTTTTTT. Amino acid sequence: CASSFRSNTGELFF.

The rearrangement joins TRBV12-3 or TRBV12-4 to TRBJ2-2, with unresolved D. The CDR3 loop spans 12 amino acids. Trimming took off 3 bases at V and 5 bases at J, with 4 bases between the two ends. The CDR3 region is CASSLTTGELFF. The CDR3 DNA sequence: TGTGCCAGCAGTTTGACTACCGGGGAGCTGTTTTTT.

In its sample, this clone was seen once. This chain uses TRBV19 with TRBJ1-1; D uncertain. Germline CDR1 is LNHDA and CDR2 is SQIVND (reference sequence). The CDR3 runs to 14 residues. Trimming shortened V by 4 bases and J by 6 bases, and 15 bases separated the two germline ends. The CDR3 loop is CASSSSRVVPEAFF. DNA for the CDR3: TGTGCCAGTAGTAGTTCGAGGGTTGTCCCTGAAGCTTTCTTT.

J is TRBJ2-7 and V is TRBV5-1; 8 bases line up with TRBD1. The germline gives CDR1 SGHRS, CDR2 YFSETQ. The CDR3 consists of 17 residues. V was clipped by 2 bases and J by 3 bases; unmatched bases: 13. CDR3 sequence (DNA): TGCGCCAGCAGCTTTACAGGGGGTGATCCTTCCTTCTACGAGCAGTACTTC. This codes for CASSFTGGDPSFYEQYF. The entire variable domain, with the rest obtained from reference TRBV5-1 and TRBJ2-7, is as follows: KAGVTQTPRYLIKTRGQQVTLSCSPISGHRSVSWYQQTPGQGLQFLFEYFSETQRNKGNFPGRFSGRQFSNSRSEMNVSTLELGDSALYLCASSFTGGDPSFYEQYFGPGTRLTVT.

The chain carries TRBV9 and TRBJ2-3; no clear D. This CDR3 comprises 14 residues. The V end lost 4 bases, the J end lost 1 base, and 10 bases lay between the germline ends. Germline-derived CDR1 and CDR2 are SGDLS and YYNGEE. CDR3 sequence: CASSKLQGTDTQYF. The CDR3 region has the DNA TGTGCCAGCAGCAAGCTGCAGGGCACAGATACGCAGTATTTT.

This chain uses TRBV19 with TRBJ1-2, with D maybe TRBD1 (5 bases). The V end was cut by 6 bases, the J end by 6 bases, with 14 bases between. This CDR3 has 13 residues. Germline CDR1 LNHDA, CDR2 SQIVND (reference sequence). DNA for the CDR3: TGTGCCAGTAGGCAGGGCTTGGAAGATGGCTACACCTTC. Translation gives CASRQGLEDGYTF.

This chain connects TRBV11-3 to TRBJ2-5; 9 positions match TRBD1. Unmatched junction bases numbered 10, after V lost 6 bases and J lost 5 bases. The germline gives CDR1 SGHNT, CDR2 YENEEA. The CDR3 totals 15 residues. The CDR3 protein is CASSPGTGLGETQYF. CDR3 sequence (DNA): TGTGCCAGCAGTCCAGGGACAGGGCTAGGGGAGACCCAGTACTTC.

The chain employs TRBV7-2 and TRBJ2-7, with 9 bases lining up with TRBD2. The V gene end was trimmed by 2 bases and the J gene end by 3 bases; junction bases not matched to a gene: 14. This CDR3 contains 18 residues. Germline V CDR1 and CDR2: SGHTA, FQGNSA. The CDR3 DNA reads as TGTGCCAGCAGCTTAACCTCCCCCCATAGCGGGGGCGGCTACGAGCAGTACTTC. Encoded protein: CASSLTSPHSGGGYEQYF.

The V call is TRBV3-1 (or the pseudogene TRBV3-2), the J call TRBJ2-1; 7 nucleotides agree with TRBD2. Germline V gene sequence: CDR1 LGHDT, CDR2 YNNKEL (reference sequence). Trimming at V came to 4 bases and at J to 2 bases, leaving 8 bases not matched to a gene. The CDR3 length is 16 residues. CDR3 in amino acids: CASSRGLAGAYNEQFF. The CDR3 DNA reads TGTGCCAGCAGCCGCGGCCTCGCGGGGGCCTACAATGAGCAGTTCTTC.